The 26 T cell receptor beta chains reported below all come from one sample, sequenced in a study of cytomegalovirus exposure and HLA in healthy donors. PCR employed 60 Vbeta and 13 Jbeta primers. Assay used: immunoSEQ multiplex PCR; TCRdb lists only in-frame clones, some missing. The sample records roughly 150,000 clones, roughly three quarters being singletons. The material sequenced was PBMCs. The receptors derive from a woman in her thirties or forties in good health and CMV-seronegative.

The chain uses TRBV5-1 and TRBJ1-3; D is uncertain. Trimming removed 4 bases at V and 0 bases at J, with 5 bases between. Per germline, CDR1 SGHRS and CDR2 YFSETQ. There are 13 residues in the CDR3. The CDR3 sequence is CASSEHSGNTIYF. The CDR3, as DNA: TGCGCCAGCAGCGAGCACTCTGGAAACACCATATATTTT.

This sequence joins TRBV21-1 and TRBJ1-6; TRBD1 reflects the table's D call only, with no check against the DNA. TRBV21-1 represents a pseudogene. The CDR3 has 18 residues. In DNA form, the CDR3 reads TGTGCCAGCAGCGAAGGACAGGGCCGAACCCACTATAATTCACCCCTCCACTTT. The encoded protein is CASSEGQGRTHYNSPLHF.

The chain links TRBV4-3 to TRBJ2-7; TRBD1 matches at 9 bases. The CDR3 spans 15 residues. V gave up 0 bases and J gave up 4 bases; unmatched junction bases: 4. The germline V gene has CDR1 LGHNA and CDR2 YSLEER. As DNA, the CDR3 is TGCGCCAGCAGCCAAGAACAGGACAGGGGTTACGAGCAGTACTTC. Translating gives CASSQEQDRGYEQYF.

V usage is TRBV5-4 and J usage is TRBJ2-2; D perhaps matches TRBD1 (5 bases). Germline CDR1 reads SGHNT; CDR2 reads YYREEE (reference sequence). V shed 4 bases and J shed 1 base, with 8 bases lying between them. The CDR3 consists of 14 residues. CDR3 in DNA: TGTGCCAGCAGCCGTCAGGGGAACACCGGGGAGCTGTTTTTT. This codes for CASSRQGNTGELFF.

The rearrangement links TRBV11-3 to TRBJ2-3, with 10 nucleotides matching TRBD2. Looked up from germline, CDR1 is SGHNT and CDR2 is YENEEA. This CDR3 comprises 16 residues. Trimming cost V 1 base and J 1 base; bases outside gene matches: 2. This chain's CDR3 is CASSLVAGGGTDTQYF. CDR3 DNA sequence: TGTGCCAGCAGCTTAGTAGCGGGAGGAGGCACAGATACGCAGTATTTT.

This clone was counted between two and nine times. The chain is built from TRBV4-2 and TRBJ1-1; TRBD1 aligns across 7 bases. The V gene's germline CDR1 is LGHNA and CDR2 YNFKEQ. The CDR3 contains 15 residues. The V gene end was trimmed by 4 bases and the J gene end by 1 base; junction bases not matched to a gene: 6. Here the CDR3 DNA reads TGTGCCAGCAGCCCCATACAGGGGCCGAACACTGAAGCTTTCTTT. Protein sequence: CASSPIQGPNTEAFF.

This CDR3 is CATSRDPTGLLGYTF. CDR3 in DNA: TGTGCCACCAGCAGAGATCCGACAGGGTTGTTAGGCTACACCTTC. The J gene is TRBJ1-2, the V gene TRBV15; TRBD1 agrees at 7 bases. Germline CDR1 and CDR2: LNHNV and YYDKDF (reference sequence). The CDR3 has 15 amino acids. Trimming cost V 0 bases and J 8 bases; bases outside gene matches: 9.

Worth noting for this clone: One junction end disagrees with the germline gene, perhaps due to a read error. V usage is TRBV4-3 and J usage is TRBJ2-1; 8 nucleotides line up with TRBD2. The germline gives CDR1 LGHNA, CDR2 YSLEER. The CDR3 is 16 residues long. Here the CDR3 reads CASSQQGLAAYNEQFF. The CDR3 bases are TGCGCCAGCAGCCAGCAAGGACTAGCAGCCTATAATGAGCAGTTCTTC.

The rearrangement joins TRBV7-2 to TRBJ1-5; possibly TRBD1 for D (5 bases). V was pared by 3 bases and J by 5 bases, with 11 bases between. The germline CDR1 and CDR2 sequences are SGHTA and FQGNSA. This CDR3 comprises 14 residues. The CDR3 region is CASSLGGWDQPQHF. The CDR3 coding sequence is TGTGCCAGCAGCTTGGGGGGGTGGGATCAGCCCCAGCATTTT.

This sequence joins TRBV28 and TRBJ2-1, with 10 bases aligning to TRBD1. The length of the CDR3 is 16 residues. J lost 8 bases, V lost 5 bases, and 12 bases had no gene match. Germline values: CDR1 MDHEN, CDR2 SYDVKM. The CDR3 reads CASSKKPGQGFYEQFF. In nucleotides, the CDR3 is TGTGCCAGCAGTAAAAAACCGGGACAGGGGTTTTATGAGCAGTTCTTC.

This chain connects TRBV29-1 to TRBJ1-1; 8 nucleotides line up with TRBD1. Germline trimming cut 7 bases from V and 1 base from J; bases unmatched to any gene: 5. CDR1 SQVTM and CDR2 ANQGSEA come from the germline V gene. The CDR3 length is 13 residues. DNA of the CDR3: TGCAGCGCGGACAGGGCGGAGAACACTGAAGCTTTCTTT. Protein: CSADRAENTEAFF.

The chain joins TRBV10-3 to TRBJ2-1; 8 bases agree with TRBD1. Germline V gives CDR1 ENHRY, CDR2 SYGVKD. Trimming removed 10 bases from V and 9 bases from J; junction bases left unmatched: 14. The CDR3 covers 14 residues. CDR3 protein: CASSQGAVLSEQFF. CDR3 bases: TGTGCCAGCAGCCAGGGGGCGGTTTTATCTGAGCAGTTCTTC.

The V gene is TRBV7-9, the J gene TRBJ2-5; TRBD2 agrees at 7 bases. The J call could be wrong; TRBJ2-7 is a better fit for the DNA end. CDR3 size: 15 residues. The germline V gene has CDR1 SEHNR and CDR2 FQNEAQ (reference sequence). This CDR3 is CASSLGGDPNYEQYF. In DNA, the CDR3 is TGTGCCAGCAGCTTGGGGGGGGACCCGAACTACGAGCAGTACTTC.

This clone was picked up one time. CDR3 DNA: TGTGCCAGCAGTCAGGGAAACACCATATATTTT. Encoded protein: CASSQGNTIYF. This chain connects TRBV6-5 to TRBJ1-3; D call uncertain. Trimming left V 5 bases short and J 4 bases short, with 3 bases between. The CDR3 sequence is 11 residues long. Germline V CDR1 and CDR2: MNHEY, SVGAGI.

This chain links TRBV7-2 with TRBJ2-5, with 9 bases aligning to TRBD2. The J call could be wrong; TRBJ2-7 is a better fit for the DNA end. The CDR3 is made up of 15 amino acids. Germline V lookup: CDR1 SGHTA, CDR2 FQGNSA. CDR3 amino acids: CASSSAGGTSYEQYF. For the CDR3, the DNA is TGTGCCAGCAGCTCCGCGGGGGGGACCTCCTACGAGCAGTACTTC.

V and J are TRBV7-8 and TRBJ1-1; D remains ambiguous. Germline V gene sequence: CDR1 SGHVS, CDR2 FQNEAQ. This CDR3 region has 13 residues. The ends were cut back, 0 bases at V and 3 bases at J, with 5 bases in the middle. The DNA for the CDR3 is TGTGCCAGCAGCTTAGCGTTCGACACTGAAGCTTTCTTT. Its protein is CASSLAFDTEAFF.

This chain uses TRBV29-1 with TRBJ1-5; 8 nucleotides align to TRBD1. Germline V gene data show CDR1 as SQVTM and CDR2 as ANQGSEA. The V and J ends lost 6 bases and 7 bases, in that order; junction bases with no gene match: 8. This CDR3 is 13 amino acids long. The CDR3 protein is CSVTTGGEQPQHF. DNA of the CDR3: TGCAGCGTGACAACAGGGGGGGAGCAGCCCCAGCATTTT.

The chain links TRBV5-6 to TRBJ2-1, with 10 bases identical to TRBD2. The CDR3 loop spans 15 amino acids. After removal of 0 bases from V and 8 bases from J, the junction contained 5 bases not matched to a gene. CDR1 and CDR2 from the germline V gene are SGHDT and YYEEEE. CDR3 in amino acids: CASSLVQGTSDEQFF. The CDR3 coding sequence is TGTGCCAGCAGCTTGGTGCAGGGGACTAGCGATGAGCAGTTCTTC. The full variable domain, with the rest looked up from reference TRBV5-6 and TRBJ2-1, is DAGVTQSPTHLIKTRGQQVTLRCSPKSGHDTVSWYQQALGQGPQFIFQYYEEEERQRGNFPDRFSGHQFPNYSSELNVNALLLGDSALYLCASSLVQGTSDEQFFGPGTRLTVL.

This rearrangement joins TRBV19 to TRBJ1-2; 7 bases map to TRBD1. CDR3 size: 12 residues. After removal of 6 bases from V and 6 bases from J, the junction contained 4 bases not matched to a gene. Germline V gene lookup returns CDR1 LNHDA and CDR2 SQIVND (reference sequence). CDR3 sequence reads: CASRTQGDGYTF. The CDR3, as DNA: TGTGCCAGTAGAACGCAGGGGGATGGCTACACCTTC.

With regard to this clone: At one boundary the junction diverges from the germline segment, which might be a read error. The chain uses TRBV18 and TRBJ2-6, with a possible D match to TRBD1 (5 bases). This CDR3 is 16 amino acids long. Germline V gene data show CDR1 as KGHSH and CDR2 as LQKENI. The CDR3 DNA reads TGTGCCAGCTCACCGGGGTCCCCATCTGGGGCCAATGTCCTGACTTTC. Its translation is CASSPGSPSGANVLTF.

The rearrangement links TRBV28 to TRBJ1-2; the D is unclear. Germline assignment: CDR1 MDHEN and CDR2 SYDVKM. V was trimmed by 5 bases and J by 2 bases, leaving 15 bases between them. This CDR3 has 15 residues. DNA of the CDR3: TGTGCCAGCAGTCTACCTTGGGAGGTAAACTATGGCTACACCTTC. It translates to CASSLPWEVNYGYTF.

This chain links TRBV15 with TRBJ2-2; the D gene is possibly TRBD2 (6 bases). Per germline, CDR1 LNHNV and CDR2 YYDKDF (reference sequence). V was trimmed by 1 base and J by 8 bases, leaving 11 bases between them. This CDR3 has 14 residues. The CDR3 sequence: CATSRAGVGGELFF. CDR3 coding DNA: TGTGCCACCAGCAGAGCGGGGGTAGGAGGGGAGCTGTTTTTT.

In its sample, this clone was seen once. V usage is TRBV28 and J usage is TRBJ1-6, with D maybe TRBD1 (6 bases). Germline-derived CDR1 and CDR2 are MDHEN and SYDVKM. The CDR3 loop spans 15 amino acids. V lost 4 bases to trimming and J lost 6 bases, with 13 bases between them. Here the CDR3 DNA reads TGTGCCAGCAGTTACCTGGACAGTTTTAATTCACCCCTCCACTTT. This encodes CASSYLDSFNSPLHF.

This clone was counted between two and nine times. The rearrangement uses TRBV5-4 and TRBJ2-3; possible D gene TRBD1, 6 bases. The CDR3 loop spans 15 amino acids. V was trimmed by 0 bases and J by 6 bases, leaving 14 bases between them. Per germline, CDR1 SGHNT and CDR2 YYREEE (reference sequence). CDR3 protein: CASSLDSQGTDTQYF. Here the CDR3 DNA reads TGTGCCAGCAGCTTGGATTCCCAGGGGACGGATACGCAGTATTTT.

The chain uses TRBV6-5 and TRBJ1-2, with D hard to call. Trimming shortened V by 7 bases and J by 8 bases, and 11 bases separated the two germline ends. The germline gives CDR1 MNHEY, CDR2 SVGAGI. This CDR3 contains 11 residues. CDR3: CASTEGRGYTF. In nucleotides, the CDR3 is TGTGCCAGCACTGAAGGGAGAGGCTACACCTTC.

CDR3 bases: TGTGCCAGCAGTTATGGGCGGGGGGCTTACAATGAGCAGTTCTTC. The encoded protein is CASSYGRGAYNEQFF. This rearrangement joins TRBV6-5 to TRBJ2-1; 8 nucleotides line up with TRBD2. V was clipped by 3 bases and J by 4 bases; unmatched bases: 5. The germline V gene has CDR1 MNHEY and CDR2 SVGAGI. CDR3 length: 15 residues.